This T cell receptor beta chain was identified during a study of blood T cell repertoires in COVID-19. Clones were read by immunoSEQ multiplex PCR, and TCRdb kept only the in-frame ones, dropping some. Among some 180,000 clones listed, around 90% were seen once. Germline V CDR1 and CDR2: SGDLS, YYNGEE. The CDR3 spans 18 residues. Trimming took 3 bases from V and 1 from J; bases not matched to a gene: 9. This TCR derives from a man aged 45 to 65 with acute or convalescent COVID-19. This chain connects TRBV9 to TRBJ2-2; 10 nucleotides match TRBD2. The sequencing input was peripheral blood. DNA for the CDR3: TGTGCCAGCAGCGCCCGGCGAGCGGGAGGGCAGAACACCGGGGAGCTGTTTTTT. Its translation: CASSARRAGGQNTGELFF.